The 18 T cell receptor beta chains below come from one sample, sequenced in a study of T cells after yellow fever vaccination. Via MiXCR, TCRdb re-called the 5' RACE reads, giving one row per CDR3 protein. Of about 4,600 distinct CDR3 sequences in the sample, over 3% are singletons; the top ten hold around 64%. Sequencing was performed on PBMCs, either bulk or a sorted T-cell subset (CD4+, CD8+, memory, or dextramer-sorted; not recorded which), taken 15 days after the yellow fever booster vaccination. These receptors all stem from a man aged 30 to 39 who received the YFV17D yellow fever vaccine.

This clonotype is medium-sized by share. CDR3 bases: TGCAGTGCTGGATTAGAGGTCCGGACAGAGCAGTTCTTC. The encoded protein is CSAGLEVRTEQFF. The rearrangement uses TRBV20-1 and TRBJ2-1; tentatively, D is TRBD1 (5 bases). The germline V gene encodes CDR1 DFQATT and CDR2 SNEGSKA (reference sequence). The ends were cut back, 5 bases at V and 10 bases at J, with 18 bases in the middle. This CDR3 contains 13 residues.

This clonotype was observed many times. V and J are TRBV6-5 and TRBJ2-5; TRBD2 aligns across 11 bases. Germline-derived CDR1 and CDR2 are MNHEY and SVGAGI. The CDR3 sequence is 15 residues long. The ends lost 7 bases at V and 2 bases at J; junction bases unmatched: 6. CDR3 nucleotides: TGTGCCAGCAAACTAGCGGGAGTAACACAAGAGACCCAGTACTTC. Translated, it gives CASKLAGVTQETQYF.

At least ten counts were recorded for this clonotype. The chain couples TRBV10-2 to TRBJ2-5, with a tentative D call TRBD1 (6 bases). Germline assignment: CDR1 WSHSY and CDR2 SAAADI. V dropped 6 bases and J dropped 2 bases, with 13 bases sitting between them. The CDR3 runs 14 residues. The chain's CDR3 is CASSNKGQQETQYF. The CDR3 DNA reads TGCGCCAGCAGCAATAAAGGACAGCAAGAGACCCAGTACTTC.

This sequence joins TRBV3-1 and TRBJ2-1; D is possibly TRBD1 or TRBD2 (5 bases each). This CDR3 has 17 amino acids. Trimming cost V 11 bases and J 2 bases, with 25 bases left between them. Germline CDR1 and CDR2: LGHDT and YNNKEL (reference sequence). The CDR3 protein is CACSQGASPGPYNEQFF. The CDR3 coding sequence is TGTGCCTGCTCCCAAGGGGCTAGCCCGGGACCCTACAATGAGCAGTTCTTC.

This clonotype was seen ten or more times. The chain is built from TRBV20-1 and TRBJ2-7; D perhaps matches TRBD2 (5 bases). Germline CDR1 reads DFQATT; CDR2 reads SNEGSKA (reference sequence). This CDR3 has 12 residues. Trimming pared 6 bases from V and 6 bases from J, leaving 15 bases between. CDR3 nucleotide sequence: TGCAGTGCCCCGGGAATTTGGCGCGAGCAGTACTTC. Translating it yields CSAPGIWREQYF.

This clonotype is labeled medium-sized (0.01 to 0.1%). The chain has TRBV5-1 and TRBJ2-1; 9 bases are shared with TRBD1. Trimming took 0 bases from V and 8 from J; bases not matched to a gene: 12. This CDR3 has 17 amino acids. Germline CDR1 reads SGHRS; CDR2 reads YFSETQ. The CDR3 DNA sequence: TGCGCCAGCAGCTTGGCCCCCGGGACAGGGTCTTTCGATGAGCAGTTCTTC. Residues: CASSLAPGTGSFDEQFF.

This clonotype was seen many times. The chain uses TRBV29-1 and TRBJ1-2; D is undetermined. CDR3 size: 12 residues. Trimming shortened V by 2 bases and J by 4 bases, and 8 bases separated the two germline ends. Germline V CDR1 and CDR2: SQVTM, ANQGSEA. CDR3 DNA: TGCAGCGTTGAAAGTTTTGGCTATGGCTACACCTTC. Its protein product is CSVESFGYGYTF.

In its sample, this clonotype was seen many times. V usage is TRBV29-1 and J usage is TRBJ2-2; D is possibly TRBD1 or TRBD2 (5 bases each). There are 12 residues in the CDR3. V lost 3 bases to trimming and J lost 7 bases, with 9 bases between them. Germline CDR1 reads SQVTM; CDR2 reads ANQGSEA. CDR3 DNA: TGCAGCGTTGATGGGGACGGCGGGGAGCTGTTTTTT. Its protein product is CSVDGDGGELFF.

This clonotype was seen repeatedly, ten times or more. The CDR3 region has the DNA TGTGCCAGCAGCCCAACAGGGGATAATTCACCCCTCCACTTT. This gives the protein CASSPTGDNSPLHF. The V call is TRBV3-1, the J call TRBJ1-6; the match to TRBD1 covers 7 bases. V gave up 4 bases and J gave up 5 bases; unmatched junction bases: 2. Germline CDR1 is LGHDT and CDR2 is YNNKEL (reference sequence). CDR3 length: 14 residues.

In this sample, this clonotype turned up many times. The gene calls are TRBV14 and TRBJ2-2; D remains ambiguous. Germline loops: CDR1 SGHDN, CDR2 FVKESK. The CDR3 is 12 residues long. V dropped 3 bases and J dropped 7 bases, with 6 bases sitting between them. CDR3 nucleotide sequence: TGTGCCAGCAGCCACCACGTCGGGGAGCTGTTTTTT. Protein product: CASSHHVGELFF. The full variable domain, with the rest looked up from reference TRBV14 and TRBJ2-2, is EAGVTQFPSHSVIEKGQTVTLRCDPISGHDNLYWYRRVMGKEIKFLLHFVKESKQDESGMPNNRFLAERTGGTYSTLKVQPAELEDSGVYFCASSHHVGELFFGEGSRLTVL.

This clonotype was counted ten times or more. The chain combines TRBV20-1 with TRBJ2-7; 12 nucleotides align to TRBD1. The CDR3 has 14 amino acids. Germline CDR1 DFQATT, CDR2 SNEGSKA (reference sequence). With V trimmed by 4 bases and J by 4 bases, 5 bases remained unmatched. The DNA of the CDR3 is TGCAGTGCTATTCCGGGACAGGGGGCTTACGAGCAGTACTTC. This translates into CSAIPGQGAYEQYF.

This clonotype was detected ten times or more. The genes are TRBV24-1 and TRBJ2-7, with TRBD2 identical over 8 bases. Unmatched junction bases numbered 17, after V lost 7 bases and J lost 1 base. This CDR3 spans 18 amino acids. CDR1 is KGHDR, CDR2 SFDVKD, per germline. CDR3 nucleotide sequence: TGTGCCACCAGATCACCCCCGGGAGGGATTCGGTGGTCCTACGAGCAGTACTTC. This translates into CATRSPPGGIRWSYEQYF.

By proportion, this clonotype is medium-sized. The gene calls are TRBV12-5 and TRBJ2-1; 11 bases agree with TRBD2. V was pared by 1 base and J by 3 bases, with 11 bases of the junction left unmatched. The CDR3 extends over 19 amino acids. CDR1 is LGHNT and CDR2 is FRNRAP in the germline V gene. The DNA for the CDR3 is TGTGCTAGTGGTTTGGACGGGACTAGCGGACCAACCCTCTACAATGAGCAGTTCTTC. Translation gives CASGLDGTSGPTLYNEQFF.

This clonotype was picked up many times. The chain carries TRBV6-1 and TRBJ2-5; 10 nucleotides agree with TRBD1. The CDR3 contains 15 residues. Germline V lookup: CDR1 MNHNS, CDR2 SASEGT. V dropped 6 bases and J dropped 5; count of bases not matched to a gene: 9. The CDR3 DNA reads as TGTGCCAGCAGACCCGGGACAGGGGTTTTCGAGACCCAGTACTTC. Encoded protein: CASRPGTGVFETQYF.

Comments on this clonotype: At one end the junction does not follow the germline gene, possibly because of a read error. The V call is TRBV7-2, the J call TRBJ2-1, with TRBD1 matching 9 bases. The germline V gene encodes CDR1 SGHTA and CDR2 FQGNSA. The CDR3 is 16 residues long. CDR3 DNA sequence: TGTGTCAGCAGCTGGGGACGGACAGGGGCTTACAATGAGCAGTTCTTC. It yields the protein CVSSWGRTGAYNEQFF.

This clonotype qualifies as medium-sized. The chain combines TRBV5-1 with TRBJ2-7; the match to TRBD2 covers 14 bases. The CDR3 loop spans 17 amino acids. Germline CDR1 and CDR2: SGHRS and YFSETQ. The V gene end was trimmed by 4 bases and the J gene end by 2 bases; junction bases not matched to a gene: 8. The CDR3 DNA reads TGCGCCAGCAGCCCCGTCCCGGGACTAGCGGGAGCCTACGAGCAGTACTTC. Residues: CASSPVPGLAGAYEQYF.

This clonotype showed up just a few times. The chain uses TRBV7-8 and TRBJ2-3, with D unresolved. This CDR3 spans 15 amino acids. The germline V and J ends were trimmed by 4 bases and 6 bases, with 17 bases remaining between them. Germline CDR1 is SGHVS and CDR2 is FQNEAQ. CDR3 residues: CASSSIGSATDTQYF. In DNA, the CDR3 is TGTGCCAGCAGCTCCATTGGGTCAGCCACCGATACGCAGTATTTT.

This clonotype was recorded at least ten times. The rearrangement joins TRBV6-1 to TRBJ1-4; no clear D. V gave up 6 bases and J gave up 5 bases, with 10 bases separating them. The length of the CDR3 is 13 residues. The germline V gene encodes CDR1 MNHNS and CDR2 SASEGT. The CDR3 here is CASRVMRNEKLFF. In DNA form, the CDR3 reads TGTGCCAGCAGGGTGATGAGGAATGAAAAACTGTTTTTT.